A selection of T cell receptor beta chains follows, all from one sample in a study of cytomegalovirus exposure and HLA in healthy donors. Data came from immunoSEQ multiplex PCR; TCRdb stores just in-frame clones and leaves some out. The sample lists some 61,000 clones; approximately 97% were seen once. Sequenced: PBMCs. The receptors derive from a woman younger than 35 in good health and CMV-seropositive. The CDR3 runs from the conserved cysteine through the conserved F or W. A D gene is named only where the DNA matches it firmly. Some rows have no size entry. The others give once, few or many, or a class for an expanded clone.

D,size,J,V,CDR3,DNA
TRBD2,-,TRBJ2-1,TRBV7-8,CASSLAGTSGGIHNEQFF,TGTGCCAGCAGCTTAGCCGGGACTAGCGGAGGAATCCACAATGAGCAGTTCTTC
TRBD1,-,TRBJ1-1,TRBV10-3,CAIRILRQGVTEAFF,TGTGCCATCAGGATCCTCCGACAGGGGGTCACTGAAGCTTTCTTT
-,-,TRBJ2-1,TRBV19,CASSTPLAPRGNEQFF,TGTGCCAGTAGTACCCCCCTAGCGCCGAGGGGCAATGAGCAGTTCTTC
TRBD1,-,TRBJ1-1,TRBV29-1,CSVDGDRGGTEAFF,TGCAGCGTTGATGGGGACAGGGGTGGAACTGAAGCTTTCTTT
-,-,TRBJ2-1,TRBV6-5,CASKQGVDEQFF,TGTGCCAGCAAGCAGGGTGTCGATGAGCAGTTCTTC
-,-,TRBJ2-7,TRBV27,CASSSGHSYEQYF,TGTGCCAGCAGTTCGGGACATTCCTACGAGCAGTACTTC
TRBD1,-,TRBJ2-1,TRBV7-2,CASSLKRQGNEQFF,TGTGCCAGCAGCTTAAAGCGACAGGGAAATGAGCAGTTCTTC
TRBD1,-,TRBJ1-4,TRBV4-1,CASSQDSSGGVSNNEKLFF,TGCGCCAGCAGCCAAGATTCGTCAGGGGGCGTTAGTAATAATGAAAAACTGTTTTTT
-,-,TRBJ1-1,TRBV6-5,CASRRASGTEAFF,TGTGCCAGCAGACGGGCCTCGGGGACTGAAGCTTTCTTT
-,once,TRBJ1-5,TRBV28,CASKQQGLGQPQHF,TGTGCCAGCAAGCAGCAGGGTCTGGGTCAGCCCCAGCATTTT
TRBD1,-,TRBJ1-2,TRBV28,CASSLSGGGARGYTF,TGTGCCAGCAGTTTATCGGGAGGGGGCGCAAGAGGCTACACCTTC
TRBD2,-,TRBJ2-3,TRBV6-1,CASRAGGTDTQYF,TGTGCCAGCAGGGCGGGGGGAACAGATACGCAGTATTTT
-,-,TRBJ2-3,TRBV10-3,CAISAGDFSTDTQYF,TGTGCCATCAGTGCCGGCGACTTCTCCACAGATACGCAGTATTTT
TRBD1,-,TRBJ2-7,TRBV27,CATTYQSGGLYEQYF,TGTGCCACCACCTATCAATCAGGGGGCCTCTACGAGCAGTACTTC
-,-,TRBJ2-5,TRBV5-4,CASSLARHETQYF,TGTGCCAGCAGCTTGGCGAGGCACGAGACCCAGTACTTC
-,-,TRBJ2-1,TRBV11-2,CASSFERAGYNEQFF,TGTGCCAGCAGCTTTGAGCGGGCTGGATACAATGAGCAGTTCTTC
-,-,TRBJ1-5,TRBV28,CASNRVGVANQPQHF,TGTGCCAGCAACAGGGTCGGGGTGGCCAATCAGCCCCAGCATTTT
TRBD2,-,TRBJ2-5,TRBV9,CASSVVLAGGETQYF,TGTGCCAGCAGCGTAGTACTAGCGGGAGGGGAGACCCAGTACTTC
TRBD1,-,TRBJ1-4,TRBV2,CASSETRTGHKLFF,TGTGCCAGCAGTGAAACTAGGACAGGGCATAAACTGTTTTTT
-,-,TRBJ1-5,TRBV9,CASSVGGELAPQHF,TGTGCCAGCAGCGTAGGGGGCGAATTGGCGCCCCAGCATTTT
-,-,TRBJ2-5,TRBV9,CASSEGVIAETQYF,TGTGCCAGCAGCGAGGGGGTAATTGCAGAGACCCAGTACTTC
TRBD1,-,TRBJ1-4,TRBV2,CASNIQGQANEKLFF,TGTGCCAGCAATATCCAGGGACAGGCTAATGAAAAACTGTTTTTT